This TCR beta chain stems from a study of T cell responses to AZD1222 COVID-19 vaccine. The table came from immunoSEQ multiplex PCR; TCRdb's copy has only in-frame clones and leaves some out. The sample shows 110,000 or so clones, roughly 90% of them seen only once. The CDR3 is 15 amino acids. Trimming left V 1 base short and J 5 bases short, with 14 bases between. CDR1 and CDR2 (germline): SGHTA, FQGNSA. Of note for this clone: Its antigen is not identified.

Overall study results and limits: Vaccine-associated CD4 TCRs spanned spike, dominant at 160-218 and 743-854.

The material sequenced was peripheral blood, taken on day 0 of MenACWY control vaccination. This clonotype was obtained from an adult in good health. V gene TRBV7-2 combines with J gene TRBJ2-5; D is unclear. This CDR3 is CASSLEGSSSETQYF. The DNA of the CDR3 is TGTGCCAGCAGCTTAGAAGGCAGTAGCTCGGAGACCCAGTACTTC. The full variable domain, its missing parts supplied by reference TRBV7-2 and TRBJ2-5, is GAGVSQSPSNKVTEKGKDVELRCDPISGHTALYWYRQSLGQGLEFLIYFQGNSAPDKSGLPSDRFSAERTGGSVSTLTIQRTQQEDSAVYLCASSLEGSSSETQYFGPGTRLLVL.